The 10 T cell receptor beta chains below come from one sample, sequenced in a study of siplizumab effects on memory and regulatory T cells. Clones were read by immunoSEQ multiplex PCR, and TCRdb kept only the in-frame ones, dropping some. This table holds over 90,000 clones, roughly nine tenths found once. Sequencing was carried out using CD4+ T cells sorted from blood. These receptors all come from a human donor in good health.

This clone has more than one count but fewer than ten. This chain uses TRBV6-4 with TRBJ2-2; 11 positions match TRBD2. V lost 0 bases, J lost 6 bases, and 27 bases stayed unmatched. This CDR3 has 24 amino acids. From germline, CDR1 is MRHNA and CDR2 SNTAGT. The CDR3 sequence: CASSDSLVIRVSGRVKELAGELFF. Here the CDR3 DNA reads TGTGCCAGCAGTGACTCTCTGGTTATAAGAGTTAGCGGGAGGGTAAAGGAATTGGCCGGGGAGCTGTTTTTT.

V usage is TRBV7-9 and J usage is TRBJ2-3; TRBD2 might be the D (8 bases). Germline V gives CDR1 SEHNR, CDR2 FQNEAQ (reference sequence). Trimming shortened V by 2 bases and J by 4 bases, and 19 bases separated the two germline ends. This CDR3 comprises 17 residues. Written as DNA, the CDR3 is TGTGCCAGCAGCTTATTGACAGGGACTAGAGGAGCAGATACGCAGTATTTT. Its translation is CASSLLTGTRGADTQYF.

This clone was observed a handful of times. The genes are TRBV30 and TRBJ1-2; D call uncertain. CDR1 and CDR2 (germline): GTSNPN, SVGIG (reference sequence). V dropped 4 bases and J dropped 4 bases, with 19 bases sitting between them. This CDR3 has 15 residues. The CDR3 here is CAWIWARLSGYGYTF. The CDR3 DNA is TGTGCCTGGATCTGGGCCAGGCTGAGCGGCTATGGCTACACCTTC.

Only one count was recorded for this clone. J is TRBJ2-6 and V is TRBV5-1; either TRBD1 or TRBD2 may supply D (5 bases each). The germline V gene encodes CDR1 SGHRS and CDR2 YFSETQ. V shed 4 bases and J shed 0 bases, with 11 bases lying between them. This CDR3 region has 16 residues. In nucleotides, the CDR3 is TGCGCCAGCAGCCTCCTCGGGGCCTCTGGGGCCAACGTCCTGACTTTC. Translating gives CASSLLGASGANVLTF.

The chain couples TRBV18 to TRBJ2-1; 8 nucleotides align to TRBD2. Germline CDR1 KGHSH, CDR2 LQKENI. The CDR3 is made up of 15 amino acids. The junction had 5 bases not matched to a gene; V was cut back by 2 bases and J by 5 bases. The DNA of the CDR3 is TGTGCCAGCTCACCAGCGGGAGGTGCAAACAATGAGCAGTTCTTC. This sequence encodes CASSPAGGANNEQFF.

The chain carries TRBV7-9 and TRBJ1-1, with unresolved D. Trimming took off 4 bases at V and 4 bases at J, with 16 bases between the two ends. This CDR3 region has 15 residues. CDR1 and CDR2 (germline): SEHNR, FQNEAQ (reference sequence). This chain's CDR3 is CASSSRTYRGTEAFF. The CDR3 DNA sequence: TGTGCCAGCAGCTCCCGTACCTACCGAGGCACTGAAGCTTTCTTT. Using reference TRBV7-9 and TRBJ1-1 for the parts outside the CDR3, the full variable domain is DTGVSQNPRHKITKRGQNVTFRCDPISEHNRLYWYRQTLGQGPEFLTYFQNEAQLEKSRLLSDRFSAERPKGSFSTLEIQRTEQGDSAMYLCASSSRTYRGTEAFFGQGTRLTVV.

This sequence joins TRBV6-5 and TRBJ1-4; no reliable D call. V was cut by 7 bases and J by 3 bases, with 12 bases left in between. The CDR3 contains 14 residues. The germline gives CDR1 MNHEY, CDR2 SVGAGI. The CDR3 DNA is TGTGCCAGCAAAGGCCTCCGGGCTAATGAAAAACTGTTTTTT. Protein: CASKGLRANEKLFF.

The chain combines TRBV18 with TRBJ1-1; D gene unclear. The CDR3 spans 16 residues. V was trimmed by 0 bases and J by 4 bases, leaving 15 bases between them. Per germline, CDR1 KGHSH and CDR2 LQKENI. The DNA of the CDR3 is TGTGCCAGCTCACCACCGTTTCGGGTAGGGCCCACTGAAGCTTTCTTT. This encodes CASSPPFRVGPTEAFF.

This clone was counted once. The same CDR3 also results from other DNA sequences found in this sample. CDR3 DNA sequence: TGTGCCAGTAGTATGTCAGGATCCTCCTACAATGAGCAGTTCTTC. This translates into CASSMSGSSYNEQFF. The chain links TRBV19 to TRBJ2-1, with D uncertain. The CDR3 has 15 amino acids. Germline-derived CDR1 and CDR2 are LNHDA and SQIVND (reference sequence). Trimming removed 3 bases at V and 0 bases at J, with 9 bases between.

This clone was seen a single time. The chain couples TRBV27 to TRBJ1-1, with TRBD1 matching over 8 bases. This CDR3 comprises 12 residues. V lost 6 bases to trimming and J lost 11 bases; unmatched junction nucleotides: 8. Germline CDR1 reads MNHEY; CDR2 reads SMNVEV (reference sequence). The CDR3 region is CASRTGELWAFF. The CDR3 bases are TGTGCCAGCAGGACAGGGGAGTTGTGGGCTTTCTTT.